The 32 T cell receptor beta chains presented below share a single source sample, sequenced in a study of cytomegalovirus exposure and HLA in healthy donors. PCR involved 60 Vbeta and 13 Jbeta primers. Method: immunoSEQ multiplex PCR; TCRdb's copy keeps in-frame clones and lacks some. The table has approximately 130,000 clones, about four fifths seen once. The sample was PBMCs. These TCRs come from a male donor in good health and CMV-seronegative.

CDR3 loop: CASSLDWSSYEQYF. DNA for the CDR3: TGTGCCAGCAGCTTAGACTGGAGCTCCTACGAGCAGTACTTC. The rearrangement uses TRBV7-9 and TRBJ2-7, with D unresolved. The germline V and J ends were trimmed by 1 base and 0 bases, with 7 bases remaining between them. The CDR3 contains 14 residues. Germline V lookup: CDR1 SEHNR, CDR2 FQNEAQ (reference sequence).

The chain has TRBV29-1 and TRBJ2-2; 12 nucleotides line up with TRBD1. Germline CDR1 is SQVTM and CDR2 is ANQGSEA. Losses at the gene ends were 7 bases for V and 5 bases for J; bases not matched to a gene: 5. The CDR3 extends over 14 amino acids. The CDR3 coding sequence is TGCAGCGCTGGGACAGGGGGCGGTACCGGGGAGCTGTTTTTT. It codes for CSAGTGGGTGELFF.

A note on this clone: The junction shows a germline mismatch at one end, possibly a read error. Other DNA sequences in this sample translate to the same CDR3. V gene TRBV7-7 combines with J gene TRBJ2-3, with D perhaps TRBD2 (6 bases). The CDR3 consists of 14 residues. Per the germline V gene, CDR1 is SSHAT and CDR2 is FNYEAQ (reference sequence). This chain's CDR3 is CASSSGEPTDTQYF. In DNA, the CDR3 is TGTGCTAGCAGCTCGGGGGAACCCACAGATACGCAGTATTTT. Full variable domain (remainder filled in from reference TRBV7-7 and TRBJ2-3): GAGVSQSPRYKVTKRGQDVTLRCDPISSHATLYWYQQALGQGPEFLTYFNYEAQPDKSGLPSDRFSAERPEGSISTLTIQRTEQRDSAMYRCASSSGEPTDTQYFGPGTRLTVL.

The V and J genes are TRBV12-5 and TRBJ1-1, with D uncertain. Trimming removed 6 bases at V and 1 base at J, with 15 bases between. CDR1 is LGHNT and CDR2 is FRNRAP in the germline V gene. CDR3 length: 15 residues. In DNA, the CDR3 is TGTGCTAGTGGCCCGGTTCAGGCTACGAACACTGAAGCTTTCTTT. This encodes CASGPVQATNTEAFF.

The chain combines TRBV10-3 with TRBJ1-1; D is unclear. CDR1 and CDR2 from the germline V gene are ENHRY and SYGVKD. Trimming took 2 bases from V and 1 from J, leaving 8 bases between them. The CDR3 totals 14 residues. The CDR3 DNA reads TGTGCCATCAGTGAGGCCTACTCGAACACTGAAGCTTTCTTT. Amino acid sequence: CAISEAYSNTEAFF.

The genes are TRBV9 and TRBJ1-1, with D perhaps TRBD1 (5 bases). V lost 0 bases to trimming and J lost 0 bases, with 15 bases between them. Germline-derived CDR1 and CDR2 are SGDLS and YYNGEE. The CDR3 sequence is 17 residues long. In DNA, the CDR3 is TGTGCCAGCAGCGTAGGCGAGGGGACTCTAATGAACACTGAAGCTTTCTTT. It specifies CASSVGEGTLMNTEAFF. Combining the CDR3 with reference TRBV9 and TRBJ1-1 gives the whole variable domain DSGVTQTPKHLITATGQRVTLRCSPRSGDLSVYWYQQSLDQGLQFLIQYYNGEERAKGNILERFSAQQFPDLHSELNLSSLELGDSALYFCASSVGEGTLMNTEAFFGQGTRLTVV.

The chain recombines TRBV30 with TRBJ1-4, with TRBD1 identical over 7 bases. CDR3 length equals 16 residues. V lost 2 bases, J lost 4 bases, and 10 bases stayed unmatched. Germline V lookup: CDR1 GTSNPN, CDR2 SVGIG (reference sequence). The chain's CDR3 is CAWSPTGASGNEKLFF. The CDR3 DNA is TGTGCCTGGAGTCCAACAGGGGCTTCAGGTAATGAAAAACTGTTTTTT.

V usage is TRBV7-2 and J usage is TRBJ2-3; tentatively, D is TRBD2 (7 bases). Germline CDR1 is SGHTA and CDR2 is FQGNSA. The CDR3 runs 15 residues. Deletions cut 0 bases from V and 4 bases from J, with 11 bases between. CDR3 sequence reads: CASSLAGGRADTQYF. CDR3 sequence (DNA): TGTGCCAGCAGCTTAGCGGGGGGGCGGGCAGATACGCAGTATTTT.

The chain has TRBV11-2 and TRBJ2-7, with D possibly matching TRBD2 (5 bases). V dropped 3 bases and J dropped 3 bases, with 12 bases sitting between them. This CDR3 spans 14 amino acids. CDR1 is SGHAT, CDR2 FQNNGV, per germline. This CDR3 is CASSLRVFGYEQYF. The CDR3 DNA reads TGTGCCAGCAGCTTGCGGGTATTCGGCTACGAGCAGTACTTC.

This clone was recorded once. CDR3 DNA: TGTGCCAGTAGTCCACGGACAGGGCCGAACACTGAAGCTTTCTTT. Translated: CASSPRTGPNTEAFF. The chain carries TRBV19 and TRBJ1-1; TRBD1 matches 8 bases. CDR1 is LNHDA, CDR2 SQIVND, per germline (reference sequence). Trimming at V came to 5 bases and at J to 1 base, leaving 6 bases not matched to a gene. The length of the CDR3 is 15 residues.

This clone showed up just once. The chain uses TRBV27 and TRBJ1-2, with 7 bases identical to TRBD1. Germline V CDR1 and CDR2: MNHEY, SMNVEV (reference sequence). Trimming took 6 bases from V and 5 from J; bases not matched to a gene: 3. This CDR3 is built from 12 residues. The CDR3 DNA sequence: TGTGCCAGCAGCCGACAGGGATATGGCTACACCTTC. As protein: CASSRQGYGYTF.

The V call is TRBV4-3, the J call TRBJ2-5; TRBD2 is a possible D gene (5 bases). Germline lookup yields CDR1 LGHNA and CDR2 YSLEER. There are 14 residues in the CDR3. V gave up 4 bases and J gave up 6 bases, with 15 bases separating them. This chain's CDR3 is CASSRTGIPQTQYF. The CDR3 DNA reads as TGCGCCAGCAGCCGAACCGGGATCCCCCAGACCCAGTACTTC.

This clone was seen a few times. The chain couples TRBV18 to TRBJ2-2, with D possibly TRBD1 on 5 matching bases. V lost 6 bases and J 0 bases, leaving 8 bases between the germline ends. Germline V gene sequence: CDR1 KGHSH, CDR2 LQKENI. The CDR3 has 14 residues. The CDR3 nucleotides are TGTGCCAGCTCCACAGGCCCGAACACCGGGGAGCTGTTTTTT. Protein sequence: CASSTGPNTGELFF.

The rearrangement links TRBV30 to TRBJ1-1; D gene ambiguous. The CDR3 is made up of 11 amino acids. V lost 2 bases and J 4 bases, leaving 5 bases between the germline ends. CDR1 is GTSNPN, CDR2 SVGIG, per germline (reference sequence). The CDR3 coding sequence is TGTGCCTGGAGTTATAGCACTGAAGCTTTCTTT. It encodes CAWSYSTEAFF.

Only one count was recorded for this clone. The V and J genes are TRBV27 and TRBJ1-5; TRBD1 might be the D (5 bases). The germline CDR1 and CDR2 sequences are MNHEY and SMNVEV (reference sequence). CDR3 length: 16 residues. Trimming took off 2 bases at V and 1 base at J, with 12 bases between the two ends. CDR3 sequence (DNA): TGTGCCAGCAGTTTAGGGCCGCAGGGAAGCAATCAGCCCCAGCATTTT. It yields the protein CASSLGPQGSNQPQHF.

This clone was seen a few times. The V and J genes are TRBV25-1 and TRBJ2-7; D may be TRBD2 (6 bases). Germline V CDR1 and CDR2: MGHDK, SYGVNS. Trimming shortened V by 4 bases and J by 6 bases, and 10 bases separated the two germline ends. CDR3 size: 12 residues. CDR3: CASSGNGGEQYF. Here the CDR3 DNA reads TGTGCCAGCAGTGGAAACGGGGGCGAGCAGTACTTC.

This clone was seen a handful of times. The rearrangement joins TRBV6-6 to TRBJ2-7, with 8 bases fitting TRBD2. Germline V lookup: CDR1 MNHNY, CDR2 SVGAGI (reference sequence). The junction had 10 bases not matched to a gene; V was cut back by 6 bases and J by 3 bases. CDR3 size: 15 residues. Here the CDR3 DNA reads TGTGCCAGCAGCCTCGCGGGGGGCTGGGGCTACGAGCAGTACTTC. It codes for CASSLAGGWGYEQYF.

This chain uses TRBV5-6 with TRBJ2-5, with 8 bases identical to TRBD1. The CDR3 spans 15 residues. CDR1 is SGHDT and CDR2 is YYEEEE in the germline V gene. V shed 0 bases and J 5 bases; nucleotides not matched to a gene: 6. CDR3 amino acids: CASSLVRGRHETQYF. Written as DNA, the CDR3 is TGTGCCAGCAGCTTGGTCAGGGGGCGTCACGAGACCCAGTACTTC. Looking up the rest from reference TRBV5-6 and TRBJ2-5 gives the full variable domain: DAGVTQSPTHLIKTRGQQVTLRCSPKSGHDTVSWYQQALGQGPQFIFQYYEEEERQRGNFPDRFSGHQFPNYSSELNVNALLLGDSALYLCASSLVRGRHETQYFGPGTRLLVL.

The V call is TRBV19, the J call TRBJ1-5; no clear D. Germline V gene sequence: CDR1 LNHDA, CDR2 SQIVND (reference sequence). Trimming cost V 1 base and J 7 bases, with 8 bases left between them. CDR3 size: 13 residues. The DNA for the CDR3 is TGTGCCAGTAGTATAGCAGGTGGACAGCCCCAGCATTTT. Protein product: CASSIAGGQPQHF.

This chain connects TRBV6-6 to TRBJ2-1; maybe TRBD2 (6 bases). The CDR3 covers 13 residues. V dropped 7 bases and J dropped 11 bases, with 18 bases sitting between them. CDR1 MNHNY and CDR2 SVGAGI come from the germline V gene (reference sequence). The CDR3 bases are TGTGCCAGCATCCTGACTAGTAGGGATAAGCAGTTCTTC. It is translated as CASILTSRDKQFF.

The chain couples TRBV6-5 to TRBJ1-1; D gene uncertain. V lost 0 bases and J lost 8, with 13 bases in between. Germline values: CDR1 MNHEY, CDR2 SVGAGI. The CDR3 is made up of 14 amino acids. The CDR3 loop reads CASSYSILTTEAFF. Written as DNA, the CDR3 is TGTGCCAGCAGTTACTCGATATTGACGACAGAAGCTTTCTTT.

V is TRBV10-1 and J is TRBJ2-3, with a possible D match to TRBD1 (5 bases). With 0 bases removed from V and 5 bases from J, the gap between germline ends came to 9 bases. The CDR3 is 14 residues long. Per the germline V gene, CDR1 is WNHNN and CDR2 is SYGVQD (reference sequence). This chain's CDR3 is CASSESGRGDTQYF. The DNA for the CDR3 is TGCGCCAGCAGTGAGTCGGGGCGAGGAGATACGCAGTATTTT.

The chain carries TRBV27 and TRBJ2-5, with D unclear. The end of the DNA aligns better with TRBJ2-7, so the J call may be wrong. Germline-derived CDR1 and CDR2 are MNHEY and SMNVEV (reference sequence). The CDR3 is 14 residues long. CDR3 sequence (DNA): TGTGCCAGCAGTTTATTTTTCGGGTCCTACGAGCAGTACTTC. Protein product: CASSLFFGSYEQYF.

The genes are TRBV4-3 and TRBJ2-1; D is perhaps TRBD2 (6 bases). This CDR3 is built from 16 residues. The germline V gene has CDR1 LGHNA and CDR2 YSLEER. V was pared by 0 bases and J by 3 bases, with 12 bases between. The CDR3 nucleotides are TGCGCCAGCAGCCAAGACCGGGACGGGAGCTACAATGAGCAGTTCTTC. Its protein is CASSQDRDGSYNEQFF.

This clone was seen a handful of times. The rearrangement joins TRBV2 to TRBJ2-2, with D possibly being TRBD2 (7 bases). CDR1 is SNHLY and CDR2 is FYNNEI in the germline V gene. This CDR3 region has 13 residues. V gave up 7 bases and J gave up 5 bases, with 11 bases separating them. The CDR3 DNA reads as TGTGCCAGCAACGGGGGGCTGACCGGGGAGCTGTTTTTT. Translation: CASNGGLTGELFF.

The J gene is TRBJ1-1, the V gene TRBV6-1, with D maybe TRBD1 (5 bases). V lost 1 base and J lost 4, with 13 bases in between. The CDR3 is 15 residues long. Germline V gene data show CDR1 as MNHNS and CDR2 as SASEGT. The DNA of the CDR3 is TGTGCCAGCAGTGAAGAAAGGGGATTAGGCACTGAAGCTTTCTTT. Protein sequence: CASSEERGLGTEAFF.

The chain links TRBV19 to TRBJ1-2; 9 nucleotides align to TRBD1. The junction had 9 bases not matched to a gene; V was cut back by 4 bases and J by 3 bases. The CDR3 has 16 residues. In germline, CDR1 is LNHDA, CDR2 SQIVND (reference sequence). The DNA for the CDR3 is TGTGCCAGTAGTACCCCAGGGACAGGGATCGACTATGGCTACACCTTC. Its translation: CASSTPGTGIDYGYTF.

This sequence joins TRBV7-9 and TRBJ1-5, with 7 bases lining up with TRBD1. V lost 6 bases, J lost 1 base, and 12 bases stayed unmatched. The CDR3 is 17 residues long. CDR1 is SEHNR and CDR2 is FQNEAQ in the germline V gene (reference sequence). The CDR3 bases are TGTGCCAGCAGTTTTGCTGGGACAGCAGTGAGCAATCAGCCCCAGCATTTT. Amino acids: CASSFAGTAVSNQPQHF.

Only a few counts were recorded for this clone. The V and J genes are TRBV4-3 and TRBJ1-6; no clear D. In germline, CDR1 is LGHNA, CDR2 YSLEER. The ends were cut back, 0 bases at V and 10 bases at J, with 7 bases in the middle. CDR3 length: 13 residues. For the CDR3, the DNA is TGCGCCAGCAGCCAAGATCGGAGGTCACCCCTCCACTTT. Translating gives CASSQDRRSPLHF.

The chain carries TRBV5-1 and TRBJ1-4, with no clear D. Germline V gives CDR1 SGHRS, CDR2 YFSETQ. This CDR3 is 13 amino acids long. V lost 6 bases to trimming and J lost 5 bases, with 11 bases between them. CDR3 in amino acids: CASKTPGNEKLFF. DNA of the CDR3: TGCGCCAGCAAGACCCCCGGGAATGAAAAACTGTTTTTT.

This clone was detected only a few times. The chain employs TRBV4-3 and TRBJ1-5; possibly TRBD1 for D (5 bases). The CDR3 contains 15 residues. Trimming took 0 bases from V and 1 from J, leaving 7 bases between them. Germline V gene sequence: CDR1 LGHNA, CDR2 YSLEER. Written as DNA, the CDR3 is TGCGCCAGCAGCCAAGATTGGGGCAGCAATCAGCCCCAGCATTTT. Its protein product is CASSQDWGSNQPQHF.

The CDR3 coding sequence is TGTGCCAGCAGCCAACAGGGTGCCTACACTGAAGCTTTCTTT. Translation gives CASSQQGAYTEAFF. The chain combines TRBV7-9 with TRBJ1-1, with D possibly TRBD1 on 6 matching bases. The CDR3 consists of 14 residues. Trimming took 5 bases from V and 3 from J, leaving 13 bases between them. CDR1 and CDR2 (germline): SEHNR, FQNEAQ (reference sequence).